A selection of T cell receptor beta chains follows, all from one sample in a study of cytomegalovirus exposure and HLA in healthy donors. Generated by immunoSEQ multiplex PCR, the TCRdb table keeps only in-frame clones and is missing some. The sample consists of roughly 110,000 clones, around 79% of them appearing once. Input material: PBMCs. The receptors shown here come from a man aged 60 to 69 in good health and CMV-seronegative. Both conserved end residues are part of each CDR3. A D gene is named only where the DNA matches it firmly. Clone size is stated in some rows and not others, as once, few, many or a class when expanded.

J gene	clone size	D gene	V gene	CDR3 DNA	CDR3 protein
TRBJ2-1	-	TRBD2	TRBV7-3	TGTGCCAGCAGCTTGGGTAGCGGGGGATACAATGAGCAGTTCTTC	CASSLGSGGYNEQFF
TRBJ1-1	few	TRBD1	TRBV5-1	TGCGCCAGCAGCAGTGGACAGGGCGTGAACACTGAAGCTTTCTTT	CASSSGQGVNTEAFF
TRBJ2-1	many	TRBD2	TRBV5-4	TGTGCCAGCAGCTTGCCCCGACTAGCGGGTTCTGCTGAGCAGTTCTTC	CASSLPRLAGSAEQFF
TRBJ1-1	-	TRBD1	TRBV7-9	TGTGCCAGCAGGCCCACAGGGGGGACTGAAGCTTTCTTT	CASRPTGGTEAFF
TRBJ2-3	-	TRBD1	TRBV2	TGTGCCAGCAGTTTAACAGGGGGCACAGATACGCAGTATTTT	CASSLTGGTDTQYF
TRBJ1-1	few	TRBD1	TRBV4-2	TGTGCCAGCAGCCAAGATCAGGGGGCAGATACTGAAGCTTTCTTT	CASSQDQGADTEAFF
TRBJ1-2	once	TRBD1	TRBV18	TGTGCCAGCTCACCCGGGACAGGGGTCTATGGCTACACCTTC	CASSPGTGVYGYTF
TRBJ2-7	-	-	TRBV27	TGTGCCAGCAGTCAATATGTCCGGGGTCAGGTGTTCTCCTACGAGCAGTACTTC	CASSQYVRGQVFSYEQYF
TRBJ2-5	-	TRBD2	TRBV7-6	TGTGCCAGCAGCCCTCGCAGCGGGGGGGCCAGGGAGACCCAGTACTTC	CASSPRSGGARETQYF
TRBJ2-3	-	TRBD1	TRBV6-6	TGTGCCAGCAGTTACTACTCCGGACAGGGAGGTGATACGCAGTATTTT	CASSYYSGQGGDTQYF
TRBJ1-2	few	-	TRBV29-1	TGCAGCGTTGAAAACAGGGCCCGGGACTATGGCTACACCTTC	CSVENRARDYGYTF
TRBJ1-2	-	-	TRBV15	TGTGCCACCAGCCAGCCCGCAGGAACGAGTGGCTACACCTTC	CATSQPAGTSGYTF
TRBJ1-2	-	-	TRBV29-1	TGCAGCGTTACTCCAAACTATGGCTACACCTTC	CSVTPNYGYTF